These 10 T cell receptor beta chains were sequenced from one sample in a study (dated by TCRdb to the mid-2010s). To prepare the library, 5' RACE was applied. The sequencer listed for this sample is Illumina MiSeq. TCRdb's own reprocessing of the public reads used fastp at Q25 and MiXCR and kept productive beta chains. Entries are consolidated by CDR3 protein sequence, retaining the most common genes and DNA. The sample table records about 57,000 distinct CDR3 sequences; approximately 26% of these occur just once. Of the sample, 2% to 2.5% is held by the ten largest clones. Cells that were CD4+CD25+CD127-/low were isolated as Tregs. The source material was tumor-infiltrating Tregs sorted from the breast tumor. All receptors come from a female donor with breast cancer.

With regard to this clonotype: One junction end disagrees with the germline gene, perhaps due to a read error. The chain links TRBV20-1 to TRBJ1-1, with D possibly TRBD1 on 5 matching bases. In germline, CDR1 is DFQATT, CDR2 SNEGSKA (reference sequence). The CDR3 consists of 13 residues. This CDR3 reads CSASFLGVDEAIF. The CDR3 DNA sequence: TGCAGTGCTAGTTTTCTAGGGGTTGATGAGGCTATCTTT.

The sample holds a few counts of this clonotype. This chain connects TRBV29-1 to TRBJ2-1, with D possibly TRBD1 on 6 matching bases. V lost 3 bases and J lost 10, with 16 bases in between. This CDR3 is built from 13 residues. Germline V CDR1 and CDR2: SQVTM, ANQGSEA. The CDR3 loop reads CSVDDYTQGEQFF. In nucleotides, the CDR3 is TGCAGCGTTGACGATTATACTCAGGGGGAGCAGTTCTTC.

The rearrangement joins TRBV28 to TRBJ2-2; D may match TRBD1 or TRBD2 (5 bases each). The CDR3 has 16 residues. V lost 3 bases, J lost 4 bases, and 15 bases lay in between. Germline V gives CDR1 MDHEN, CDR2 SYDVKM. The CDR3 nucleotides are TGTGCCAGCAGTTTCTCCGGGACGGTGATCACCGGGGAGCTGTTTTTT. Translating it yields CASSFSGTVITGELFF.

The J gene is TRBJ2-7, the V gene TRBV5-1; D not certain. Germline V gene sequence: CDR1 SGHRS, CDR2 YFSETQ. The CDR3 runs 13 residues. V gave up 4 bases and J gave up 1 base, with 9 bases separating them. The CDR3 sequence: CASSIPESYEQYF. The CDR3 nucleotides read TGCGCCAGCAGCATACCCGAGTCCTACGAGCAGTACTTC.

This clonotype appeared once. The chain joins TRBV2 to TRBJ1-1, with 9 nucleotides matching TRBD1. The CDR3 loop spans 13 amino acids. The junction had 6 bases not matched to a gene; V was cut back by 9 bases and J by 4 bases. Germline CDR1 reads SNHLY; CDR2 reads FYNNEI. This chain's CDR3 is CARNKGQGTEAFF. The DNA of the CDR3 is TGTGCCAGAAATAAGGGACAGGGCACTGAAGCTTTCTTT.

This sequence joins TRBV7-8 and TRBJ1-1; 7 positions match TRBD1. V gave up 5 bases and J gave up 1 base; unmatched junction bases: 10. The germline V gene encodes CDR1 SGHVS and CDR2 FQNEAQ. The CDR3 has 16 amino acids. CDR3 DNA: TGTGCCAGCAGCGTCCTACAGGGGATCGGGAACACTGAAGCTTTCTTT. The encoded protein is CASSVLQGIGNTEAFF.

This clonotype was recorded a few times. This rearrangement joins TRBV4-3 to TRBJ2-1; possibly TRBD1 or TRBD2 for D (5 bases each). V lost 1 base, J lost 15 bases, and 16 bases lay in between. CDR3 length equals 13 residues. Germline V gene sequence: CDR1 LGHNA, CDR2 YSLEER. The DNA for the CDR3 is TGCGCCAGCAGCCAAGGTCTCGAGGGGCGCCGGTTCTTC. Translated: CASSQGLEGRRFF.

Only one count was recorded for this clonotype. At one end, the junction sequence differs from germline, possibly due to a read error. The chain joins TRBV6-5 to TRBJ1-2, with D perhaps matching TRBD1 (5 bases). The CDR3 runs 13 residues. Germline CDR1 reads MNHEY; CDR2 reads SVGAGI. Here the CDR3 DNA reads TGTGCCAGCACCAGACCAGGGTCCTATGGCCACACCTTC. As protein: CASTRPGSYGHTF.

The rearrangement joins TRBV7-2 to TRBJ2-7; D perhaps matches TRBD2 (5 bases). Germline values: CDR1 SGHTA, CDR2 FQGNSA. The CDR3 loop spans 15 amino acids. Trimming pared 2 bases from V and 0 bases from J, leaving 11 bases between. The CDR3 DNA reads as TGTGCCAGCAGCTTATATATCGGAGGCTCCTACGAGCAGTACTTC. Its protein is CASSLYIGGSYEQYF.

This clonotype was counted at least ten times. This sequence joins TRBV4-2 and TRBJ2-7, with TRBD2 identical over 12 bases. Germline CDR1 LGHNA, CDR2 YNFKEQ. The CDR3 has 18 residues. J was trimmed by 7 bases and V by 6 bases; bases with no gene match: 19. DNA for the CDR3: TGTGCCAGCAGTCAGTTCCCCCAGACTAGCGGGAGCACCAGGGAGCAGTACTTC. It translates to CASSQFPQTSGSTREQYF.